The clone carrying this T cell receptor beta chain was observed a handful of times. TCR beta CDR3 region amplification was performed from RNA transcripts. During a first-round RT-PCR of the TCR CDR3, the HTBI primer set was used. TCRdb passed the multiplex PCR reads through MiXCR, listing each CDR3 protein once. This sample carries around 340,000 distinct CDR3 sequences, less than 20% of them seen once, and the ten largest clones take around 15%. The data derive from a study of T cells in Graves' hyperthyroidism and ophthalmopathy. Germline-derived CDR1 and CDR2 are SGHDT and YYEEEE. This CDR3 spans 14 amino acids. The V and J ends lost 5 bases and 6 bases, in that order; junction bases with no gene match: 8.

Sample: blood. The source is a woman between 40 and 55 years old with Graves' ophthalmopathy. The rearrangement links TRBV5-6 to TRBJ1-1; 9 bases line up with TRBD1. The CDR3 DNA reads TGTGCCAGCAGTGGCAGACAGGGGGTCCCTGAAGCTTTCTTT. Translated: CASSGRQGVPEAFF.